The 17 T cell receptor beta chains presented below share a single source sample, sequenced in a study of OX40 agonist ivuxolimab in advanced cancers. Using immunoSEQ multiplex PCR, the repertoire was profiled, and TCRdb retains in-frame clones only, with some absent. This table has approximately 160,000 clones, 90% to 95% appearing once. Here the sequenced sample was CD4+ or CD8+ T cells sorted from blood, taken in a trial of the OX40 agonist ivuxolimab. The receptor set was obtained from an adult with an advanced solid tumor such as melanoma, head and neck, liver or kidney cancer.

The CDR3 is CASSPGTGVSTQYF. Written as DNA, the CDR3 is TGTGCCAGCAGCCCGGGGACAGGGGTGTCTACGCAGTATTTT. This chain joins TRBV5-4 and TRBJ2-3, with 10 bases matching TRBD1. Trimming removed 4 bases from V and 8 bases from J; junction bases left unmatched: 7. The CDR3 sequence is 14 residues long. Looked up from germline, CDR1 is SGHNT and CDR2 is YYREEE (reference sequence).

This chain uses TRBV4-3 with TRBJ2-2; 8 nucleotides match TRBD2. CDR1 and CDR2 from the germline V gene are LGHNA and YSLEER. The CDR3 spans 18 residues. V shed 1 base, J shed 3 bases, and the junction held 10 bases outside the gene matches. The CDR3: CASSQVTGGGGHTGELFF. The DNA of the CDR3 is TGCGCCAGCAGCCAAGTTACCGGGGGCGGGGGGCACACCGGGGAGCTGTTTTTT.

This clone was detected once. The chain has TRBV5-8 and TRBJ2-1; 7 bases are shared with TRBD1. With 1 base clipped from V and 0 bases from J, the junction kept 7 bases outside the gene matches. The CDR3 has 17 amino acids. Germline V lookup: CDR1 SGHTS, CDR2 YDEGEE. CDR3: CASSLYQTGYSYNEQFF. CDR3 DNA: TGTGCCAGCAGCTTGTACCAGACAGGGTACTCCTACAATGAGCAGTTCTTC. Together with reference TRBV5-8 and TRBJ2-1, the CDR3 gives the full variable domain: EAGVTQSPTHLIKTRGQQATLRCSPISGHTSVYWYQQALGLGLQFLLWYDEGEERNRGNFPPRFSGRQFPNYSSELNVNALELEDSALYLCASSLYQTGYSYNEQFFGPGTRLTVL.

J is TRBJ2-1 and V is TRBV6-5; 7 bases match TRBD1. The ends lost 5 bases at V and 8 bases at J; junction bases unmatched: 9. The CDR3 contains 14 residues. Germline-derived CDR1 and CDR2 are MNHEY and SVGAGI. CDR3 coding DNA: TGTGCCAGCAGTCCTCGACAGGGTAGCTATGAGCAGTTCTTC. It is translated as CASSPRQGSYEQFF.

J is TRBJ2-2 and V is TRBV6-6, with no clear D. Germline V gene data show CDR1 as MNHNY and CDR2 as SVGAGI (reference sequence). The CDR3 spans 14 residues. V lost 6 bases to trimming and J lost 6 bases, with 14 bases between them. CDR3 in amino acids: CASSERTGAGELFF. As DNA, the CDR3 is TGTGCCAGCAGCGAAAGGACGGGCGCCGGGGAGCTGTTTTTT.

The chain carries TRBV29-1 and TRBJ2-5; 8 nucleotides agree with TRBD2. V was pared by 0 bases and J by 1 base, with 4 bases of the junction left unmatched. This CDR3 spans 15 amino acids. The germline V gene encodes CDR1 SQVTM and CDR2 ANQGSEA. The CDR3 region is CSVEDPGLAQETQYF. As DNA, the CDR3 is TGCAGCGTTGAAGATCCCGGACTAGCCCAAGAGACCCAGTACTTC.

There are a few counts of this clone. This chain connects TRBV6-1 to TRBJ1-2; D possibly corresponds to TRBD1 (6 bases). V shed 7 bases and J shed 7 bases, with 16 bases lying between them. The CDR3 length is 13 residues. CDR1 is MNHNS and CDR2 is SASEGT in the germline V gene. The DNA of the CDR3 is TGTGCCAGCAAGTGGCACAGGGACGGTGGCTACACCTTC. Its translation is CASKWHRDGGYTF.

The rearrangement uses TRBV7-2 and TRBJ2-7; weak D call: TRBD2 (6 bases). The germline V gene encodes CDR1 SGHTA and CDR2 FQGNSA. This CDR3 contains 12 residues. Trimming shortened V by 5 bases and J by 2 bases, and 7 bases separated the two germline ends. The CDR3 DNA follows: TGTGCCAGCAGCCGGACTACCTACGAGCAGTACTTC. Translation gives CASSRTTYEQYF.

The chain has TRBV7-2 and TRBJ2-3; 13 nucleotides align to TRBD2. The CDR3 spans 18 residues. Germline V gene data show CDR1 as SGHTA and CDR2 as FQGNSA. After removal of 2 bases from V and 4 bases from J, the junction contained 9 bases not matched to a gene. In nucleotides, the CDR3 is TGTGCCAGCAGCTTACTAACTAGCGGGGGGGCGTTGGCAGATACGCAGTATTTT. Protein: CASSLLTSGGALADTQYF. Using reference TRBV7-2 and TRBJ2-3 for the parts outside the CDR3, the full variable domain is GAGVSQSPSNKVTEKGKDVELRCDPISGHTALYWYRQSLGQGLEFLIYFQGNSAPDKSGLPSDRFSAERTGGSVSTLTIQRTQQEDSAVYLCASSLLTSGGALADTQYFGPGTRLTVL.

The rearrangement uses TRBV28 and TRBJ2-6; 7 nucleotides line up with TRBD1. Germline assignment: CDR1 MDHEN and CDR2 SYDVKM. The CDR3 has 15 amino acids. V shed 8 bases and J 0 bases; nucleotides not matched to a gene: 4. The DNA of the CDR3 is TGTGCCAGCGGACAGGCGAACTCTGGGGCCAACGTCCTGACTTTC. It is translated as CASGQANSGANVLTF.

This clone occurred a few times. J is TRBJ1-3 and V is TRBV30; D gene ambiguous. The CDR3 covers 13 residues. Germline assignment: CDR1 GTSNPN and CDR2 SVGIG (reference sequence). The ends were cut back, 0 bases at V and 4 bases at J, with 7 bases in the middle. CDR3 sequence: CAWSVTGGNTIYF. CDR3 DNA: TGTGCCTGGAGTGTGACGGGCGGAAACACCATATATTTT.

J is TRBJ2-2 and V is TRBV7-9; 14 nucleotides agree with TRBD2. The junction had 9 bases not matched to a gene; V was cut back by 1 base and J by 5 bases. Germline CDR1 is SEHNR and CDR2 is FQNEAQ (reference sequence). CDR3 length: 19 amino acids. The CDR3 region is CASSLGPGLAGVGTGELFF. The CDR3 DNA sequence: TGTGCCAGCAGCTTAGGACCGGGACTAGCGGGAGTAGGAACCGGGGAGCTGTTTTTT.

The chain joins TRBV30 to TRBJ2-6; unclear D gene. Germline V gene lookup returns CDR1 GTSNPN and CDR2 SVGIG (reference sequence). Trimming took off 2 bases at V and 0 bases at J, with 5 bases between the two ends. The CDR3 consists of 14 residues. CDR3 region: CAWSLLSGANVLTF. CDR3 coding DNA: TGTGCCTGGAGTCTCCTCTCTGGGGCCAACGTCCTGACTTTC.

The gene calls are TRBV9 and TRBJ1-2; D is unclear. This CDR3 has 17 residues. CDR1 SGDLS and CDR2 YYNGEE come from the germline V gene. The V and J ends lost 4 bases and 1 base respectively, with 20 bases between them. This CDR3 reads CASSSRFSVWNNYGYTF. As DNA, the CDR3 is TGTGCCAGCAGCTCTCGATTTAGCGTGTGGAATAACTATGGCTACACCTTC.

As concerns this clone: Germline is not matched at one junction end, which may reflect a read error. The genes are TRBV7-2 and TRBJ2-7; 11 bases line up with TRBD2. The CDR3 loop spans 14 amino acids. The germline CDR1 and CDR2 sequences are SGHTA and FQGNSA. CDR3: CASSLDSLAGGPLF. The CDR3 DNA reads as TGTGCCAGCAGCTTAGATTCTCTAGCGGGAGGCCCCCTCTTC.

The chain joins TRBV4-2 to TRBJ1-2; D is possibly TRBD1 (6 bases). V was trimmed by 5 bases and J by 1 base, leaving 11 bases between them. Looked up from germline, CDR1 is LGHNA and CDR2 is YNFKEQ. This CDR3 comprises 14 residues. CDR3 in DNA: TGTGCCAGCAGCTACGAGGGGGGTAACTATGGCTACACCTTC. Translated: CASSYEGGNYGYTF.

The chain uses TRBV30 and TRBJ1-1; no definite D call. The CDR3 length is 12 residues. V lost 0 bases to trimming and J lost 4 bases, with 6 bases between them. Germline V gene sequence: CDR1 GTSNPN, CDR2 SVGIG (reference sequence). This CDR3 is CAWSVRGTEAFF. In DNA, the CDR3 is TGTGCCTGGAGTGTAAGAGGCACTGAAGCTTTCTTT.